The entry below describes one T cell receptor (beta chain). The specificity of this receptor is unknown. No base-level quality is on record; no much larger clone is a single base apart. The cysteine opens and the phenylalanine closes a CDR3 of 15 amino acids. The DNA shown is the 45-base CDR3, in frame from base 1. The germline V gene (reference sequence) sets CDR1 to SEHNR and CDR2 to FQNEAQ. Ends trimmed: V by 1 base, J by 5 bases; bases unmatched to a gene: 5. These data are taken from a study of blood T cell repertoires in COVID-19 (dated by TCRdb to about 2020). General notes on the study: Collaborator samples came from the United States, Italy and Spain and covered acute and convalescent phases of COVID-19. The prospective study material was composed of cDNA or gDNA derived from T cells, B-cell-depleted T cells, or PBMCs. Deeply sampled blood TCRbeta repertoires from subjects exposed to, actively infected with, or recovered from COVID-19 were included in the dataset. A freely available public database, intended as a resource for researchers studying the immune response to SARS-CoV-2, is where the repertoires were released. The samples were drawn from two sources: the first 160 participants of the ongoing ImmuneRACE study, and 950 to 1,500 subjects contributed by 6 global collaborators. A de-identified subject ID, COVID-19 status, age in years and sex were almost always included in the sample metadata. Where HLA class I and class II types were available, the types were taken from metadata supplied by the sample provider, not from assay-based typing. The full study reports these points: The amount of clinical and demographic metadata varied by source and participant and was provided uncurated.

TCRbeta CDR3 regions were amplified from genomic DNA by means of the immunoSEQ Assay, a bias-controlled multiplex PCR. The authors' pipeline ran thus. Nucleated cell counts per sample were estimated from amplification of reference gene primers within the assay. To quantify the absolute abundance of each unique TCRbeta CDR3 rearrangement, sequence reads were collapsed and filtered. Productive Simpson clonality was computed per sample as the square root of Simpson's diversity index over productive rearrangements. As stored in TCRdb, this immuneACCESS dataset retains in-frame rearrangements with V and J assigned. A fraction of the clones does not appear; measured against another copy, unresolved V genes explain less than half of the discrepancy, and the remainder lacks a known reason. The DNA was the basis for D and trimming; V, J and clone size are from that table. Within this sample are about 220,000 clones, with around four fifths of them counted one time only. Approximately 5% of the sample belongs to the ten largest clones.

One collaborating source in Seattle enrolled patients while the patients were actively infected and followed the patients over time throughout the course of disease. Whole blood was collected in K2EDTA tubes by collaborating institutions according to the institutions' own protocols. For TCRbeta analysis, collaborator samples were shipped as frozen whole blood, as isolated PBMCs, or as DNA extracted from either sample type. Sequencing was done on a sample of peripheral blood. Recombination linked TRBV7-9 to TRBJ2-7; 10 central nucleotides agree with TRBD2. The receptor was derived from an older woman with COVID-19, enrolled during active disease. The DNA sequence is given as TGTGCCAGCAGCTTAGGGAGCGGGAGGGCAGACGAGCAGTACTTC. Translated, this gives CASSLGSGRADEQYF.